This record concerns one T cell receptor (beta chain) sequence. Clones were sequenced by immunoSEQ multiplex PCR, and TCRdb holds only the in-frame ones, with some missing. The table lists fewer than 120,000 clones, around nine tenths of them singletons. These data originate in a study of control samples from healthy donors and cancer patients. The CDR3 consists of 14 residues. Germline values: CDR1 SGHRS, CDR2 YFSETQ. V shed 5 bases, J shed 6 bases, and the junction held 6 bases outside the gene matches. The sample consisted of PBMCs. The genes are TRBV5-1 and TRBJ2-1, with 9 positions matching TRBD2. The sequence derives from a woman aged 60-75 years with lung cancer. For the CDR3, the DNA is TGCGCCAGCAGGGGGACTAGCTTTCCCAATGAGCAGTTCTTC. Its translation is CASRGTSFPNEQFF.